This TCR beta chain was found in a study of shared clonotypes between healthy human individuals. TCRdb's copy holds only in-frame clones and misses some; the assay was immunoSEQ multiplex PCR. The table has about 2,500,000 clones, approximately 90% seen once. Trimming stripped 9 bases from V and 3 bases from J, with 18 bases between. CDR3 length equals 14 residues. Germline assignment: CDR1 WSHSY and CDR2 SAAADI. The rearrangement uses TRBV10-2 and TRBJ2-7; possible D gene TRBD2, 6 bases. The origin of this receptor is a man aged 18 to 30 in good health. The specimen sequenced was naive CD4+ T cells sorted from blood. Specified subset: CD45RA+ positively selected. The CDR3 loop is CASAKRVGVYEQYF. The CDR3 DNA reads as TGCGCCAGTGCGAAGCGGGTAGGGGTCTACGAGCAGTACTTC.